Shown below are 6 T cell receptor beta chains from a single sample sequenced in a study of shared clonotypes between healthy human individuals. Profiled with immunoSEQ multiplex PCR; TCRdb holds only in-frame clones, not every one. Among some 1.5 million clones listed, around 97% were seen once. The sequenced sample consisted of naive CD4+ T cells sorted from blood. Subset defined: CD45RA+ positively selected. These receptors were taken from a man aged 30-40 years in good health.

The chain uses TRBV10-3 and TRBJ2-2, with TRBD2 identical over 7 bases. Germline V gene data show CDR1 as ENHRY and CDR2 as SYGVKD. CDR3 size: 15 residues. After removal of 7 bases from V and 4 bases from J, the junction contained 9 bases not matched to a gene. The CDR3 DNA is TGTGCCATCACAAGGGCTAGCGGAGCCACCGGGGAGCTGTTTTTT. Translation: CAITRASGATGELFF.

In its sample, this clone was seen once. This chain links TRBV6-5 with TRBJ1-4; perhaps TRBD1 as D (5 bases). In germline, CDR1 is MNHEY, CDR2 SVGAGI. There are 13 residues in the CDR3. V lost 11 bases, J lost 5 bases, and 15 bases lay in between. The CDR3 DNA is TGTGCCGTCAGGGAAGGCGGGAATGAAAAACTGTTTTTT. It specifies CAVREGGNEKLFF.

This chain links TRBV7-6 with TRBJ2-7; 10 nucleotides agree with TRBD1. Germline CDR1 and CDR2: SGHVS and FNYEAQ. The V and J ends lost 5 bases and 6 bases, in that order; junction bases with no gene match: 10. The CDR3 has 15 amino acids. The CDR3 nucleotides are TGTGCCAGCAGCCCCTGGGACAGGGGATTCTCCGAGCAGTACTTC. Its protein is CASSPWDRGFSEQYF. Full variable domain (rest looked up from reference TRBV7-6 and TRBJ2-7): GAGVSQSPRYKVTKRGQDVALRCDPISGHVSLYWYRQALGQGPEFLTYFNYEAQQDKSGLPNDRFSAERPEGSISTLTIQRTEQRDSAMYRCASSPWDRGFSEQYFGPGTRLTVT.

The chain couples TRBV6-5 to TRBJ2-7; no clear D. The CDR3 consists of 13 residues. The germline CDR1 and CDR2 sequences are MNHEY and SVGAGI. V lost 4 bases to trimming and J lost 3 bases, with 10 bases between them. The DNA for the CDR3 is TGTGCCAGCAGTTCTATAGTTGTCTACGAGCAGTACTTC. Protein product: CASSSIVVYEQYF.

J is TRBJ1-3 and V is TRBV10-1, with a weak D call TRBD1 (6 bases). V dropped 0 bases and J dropped 10 bases, with 7 bases sitting between them. This CDR3 spans 12 amino acids. From germline, CDR1 is WNHNN and CDR2 SYGVQD (reference sequence). The CDR3 protein is CASSESTGTIYF. In nucleotides, the CDR3 is TGCGCCAGCAGTGAGTCAACAGGGACCATATATTTT.

The rearrangement uses TRBV27 and TRBJ2-1, with D hard to call. The V gene's germline CDR1 is MNHEY and CDR2 SMNVEV (reference sequence). V was trimmed by 7 bases and J by 2 bases, leaving 15 bases between them. CDR3 size: 15 residues. The CDR3 loop is CASKGGLRAYNEQFF. As DNA, the CDR3 is TGTGCCAGCAAAGGTGGGCTAAGGGCCTACAATGAGCAGTTCTTC.